The TCR beta chain under discussion was sequenced for a study of cytomegalovirus exposure and HLA in healthy donors. Study findings and constraints: Per a prior analysis, the majority of TCR beta V segments were productive roughly 90% or roughly 30% of the time. Fewer N-insertions (relative to the roughly 670-donor mean) were reportedly seen in an Asian-associated ancestry cluster in a later analysis.

The CDR3 runs 13 residues. The V end lost 5 bases, the J end lost 7 bases, and 12 bases lay between the germline ends. Germline CDR1 and CDR2: MRHNA and SNTAGT. The PCR made use of 60 Vbeta and 13 Jbeta primers. Method: immunoSEQ multiplex PCR; TCRdb's copy keeps in-frame clones and lacks some. The data hold fewer than 200,000 clones, with 65% to 85% observed a single time. Regarding this clone: Its specificity is unknown.

The specimen sequenced was PBMCs. This TCR came from a woman between 18 and 30 years old in good health and CMV-seronegative. V gene TRBV6-4 combines with J gene TRBJ1-5; D gene ambiguous. The CDR3 is CASSKYMGQPQHF. DNA for the CDR3: TGTGCCAGCAGTAAATACATGGGCCAGCCCCAGCATTTT.